This record covers a single T cell receptor (beta chain). The antigen is not known. This record comes from a study of Ad26.COV2.S vaccination and SARS-CoV-2 variants. The wider study: The vaccine Ad26.COV2.S was put into the muscle once, or twice with 56 days between.

Clones were sequenced by immunoSEQ multiplex PCR, and TCRdb holds only the in-frame ones, with some missing. Here the sample spans about 420,000 clones, 88% being singletons. Study-wide findings and caveats: Participants given vaccine showed non-spike TCR breadth similar to that of placebo recipients.

The treatment denotes: some 19 received Ad26.COV2.S at low or high dose, single or two shots; several received placebo; per-sample allocation not given. Samples came from day 63 after the first vaccine or placebo injection. With 3 bases removed from V and 5 bases from J, the gap between germline ends came to 15 bases. This CDR3 has 15 amino acids. Germline loops: CDR1 LGHDT, CDR2 YNNKEL (reference sequence). The sample here was peripheral blood, taken in a trial of Ad26.COV2.S vaccine versus placebo. This receptor was identified in a person between 18 and 59 years old who received the Ad26.COV2.S COVID-19 vaccine or a placebo. The V and J genes are TRBV3-1 (or the pseudogene TRBV3-2) and TRBJ2-3, with D possibly being TRBD1 or TRBD2 (6 bases each). CDR3: CASSQPLEGGDTQYF. CDR3 DNA sequence: TGTGCCAGCAGCCAGCCCCTGGAGGGGGGAGATACGCAGTATTTT.